Each of the 28 T cell receptor beta chains below was sequenced from the same sample in a study of cytomegalovirus exposure and HLA in healthy donors. Amplification used 60 Vbeta primers and 13 Jbeta primers. Libraries were prepared by immunoSEQ multiplex PCR; TCRdb keeps only in-frame clonotypes and omits some of them. The sample includes around 150,000 clones, roughly 70% of them seen just once. The sequenced sample was PBMCs. Every receptor here comes from a man aged 55 to 70 in good health and CMV-seronegative.

This rearrangement joins TRBV19 to TRBJ1-4; D gene uncertain. CDR1 is LNHDA, CDR2 SQIVND, per germline (reference sequence). The CDR3 totals 14 residues. The germline V and J ends were trimmed by 3 bases and 4 bases, with 9 bases remaining between them. CDR3 in DNA: TGTGCCAGTAGTATCCAGGTTCTTAATGAAAAACTGTTTTTT. Protein sequence: CASSIQVLNEKLFF.

This chain connects TRBV6-5 to TRBJ2-7, with 13 bases lining up with TRBD2. Germline V CDR1 and CDR2: MNHEY, SVGAGI. With V trimmed by 3 bases and J by 4 bases, 3 bases remained unmatched. CDR3 length: 15 residues. The CDR3 bases are TGTGCCAGCAGTTATGTGACTAGCGGGAGGTACGAGCAGTACTTC. Its protein is CASSYVTSGRYEQYF.

The rearrangement joins TRBV5-4 to TRBJ2-7, with a weak D call TRBD2 (5 bases). The CDR3 is 14 residues long. Germline-derived CDR1 and CDR2 are SGHNT and YYREEE (reference sequence). V was cut by 4 bases and J by 2 bases, with 13 bases left in between. This CDR3 is CASSVGGPTYEQYF. The CDR3 coding sequence is TGTGCCAGCAGCGTCGGAGGTCCCACCTACGAGCAGTACTTC.

This clone was seen a few times. V usage is TRBV7-9 and J usage is TRBJ2-2, with 9 nucleotides matching TRBD1. V was pared by 5 bases and J by 6 bases, with 4 bases of the junction left unmatched. CDR1 and CDR2 from the germline V gene are SEHNR and FQNEAQ (reference sequence). This CDR3 comprises 14 residues. The CDR3 sequence is CASSRDRAAGELFF. CDR3 DNA: TGTGCCAGCAGCCGGGACAGGGCTGCCGGGGAGCTGTTTTTT.

This chain uses TRBV2 with TRBJ2-1; 7 nucleotides align to TRBD1. The germline V gene encodes CDR1 SNHLY and CDR2 FYNNEI. J was trimmed by 9 bases and V by 4 bases; bases with no gene match: 6. The CDR3 totals 13 residues. The CDR3 DNA reads TGTGCCAGCAGTGTGTCTAGGGGGCCTGAGCAGTTCTTC. This translates into CASSVSRGPEQFF.

The J gene is TRBJ2-7, the V gene TRBV27; TRBD2 matches at 9 bases. This CDR3 has 15 residues. Trimming at V came to 4 bases and at J to 0 bases, leaving 4 bases not matched to a gene. CDR1 is MNHEY and CDR2 is SMNVEV in the germline V gene (reference sequence). The CDR3 is CASSSPGLASYEQYF. Written as DNA, the CDR3 is TGTGCCAGCAGTTCCCCGGGACTAGCCTCCTACGAGCAGTACTTC.

This clone was recorded only once. Germline is not matched at one junction end, which may reflect a read error. V usage is TRBV9 and J usage is TRBJ2-3; the match to TRBD2 covers 7 bases. Germline V gives CDR1 SGDLS, CDR2 YYNGEE. The CDR3 covers 15 residues. The CDR3 protein is CASSVPRGGTETQYF. The DNA of the CDR3 is TGTGCCAGCAGCGTACCTCGCGGGGGAACAGAAACGCAGTATTTT.

The V and J genes are TRBV10-3 and TRBJ1-4, with D possibly TRBD1 on 5 matching bases. Per the germline V gene, CDR1 is ENHRY and CDR2 is SYGVKD. The CDR3 is 13 residues long. Trimming took off 6 bases at V and 8 bases at J, with 13 bases between the two ends. The CDR3 coding sequence is TGTGCCATCAGGGGGGGGAACGGCGAAAAACTGTTTTTT. It translates to CAIRGGNGEKLFF.

The chain couples TRBV7-8 to TRBJ2-3, with 10 bases matching TRBD2. V shed 5 bases and J 4 bases; nucleotides not matched to a gene: 9. Germline V gene lookup returns CDR1 SGHVS and CDR2 FQNEAQ. The CDR3 contains 16 residues. The chain's CDR3 is CASSAVISGGADTQYF. For the CDR3, the DNA is TGTGCCAGCAGCGCCGTAATCAGCGGGGGGGCAGATACGCAGTATTTT.

This rearrangement joins TRBV6-5 to TRBJ2-5; 9 nucleotides agree with TRBD2. The V segment lost 7 bases and the J segment 4 bases; nucleotides outside the gene matches: 7. Germline V gene sequence: CDR1 MNHEY, CDR2 SVGAGI. The CDR3 covers 14 residues. The CDR3 DNA reads TGTGCCAGCACCCGGCTTAGCGGGAGAGAGACCCAGTACTTC. Translating it yields CASTRLSGRETQYF.

This clone was seen a handful of times. Additional DNA sequences in this sample encode the identical CDR3. The chain employs TRBV6-4 and TRBJ1-3, with D tentatively TRBD1 (5 bases). The CDR3 covers 15 residues. From germline, CDR1 is MRHNA and CDR2 SNTAGT. The V end was cut by 6 bases, the J end by 0 bases, with 12 bases between. CDR3 bases: TGTGCCAGCAGCCCTGACAGAGCCTCTGGAAACACCATATATTTT. Protein: CASSPDRASGNTIYF.

This chain joins TRBV19 and TRBJ1-1; tentative D call: TRBD1 (5 bases). The germline V gene encodes CDR1 LNHDA and CDR2 SQIVND (reference sequence). CDR3 length: 13 amino acids. The V and J ends lost 5 bases and 1 base respectively, with 8 bases between them. Here the CDR3 DNA reads TGTGCCAGTAGTTTGACAGCGAACACTGAAGCTTTCTTT. Amino acids: CASSLTANTEAFF. The full variable domain, with the rest looked up from reference TRBV19 and TRBJ1-1, is DGGITQSPKYLFRKEGQNVTLSCEQNLNHDAMYWYRQDPGQGLRLIYYSQIVNDFQKGDIAEGYSVSREKKESFPLTVTSAQKNPTAFYLCASSLTANTEAFFGQGTRLTVV.

Comments on this clone: The junction differs from germline at one of its ends, possibly a read error. This chain uses TRBV28 with TRBJ2-7; 12 nucleotides align to TRBD2. Germline V gene data show CDR1 as MDHEN and CDR2 as SYDVKM. The CDR3 is 14 residues long. DNA for the CDR3: TGTGCCAGCAGTACAACTAGCGGGAGGTCCCCCCAGCACTTC. This translates into CASSTTSGRSPQHF.

The chain combines TRBV29-1 with TRBJ2-1; 9 positions agree with TRBD2. Germline values: CDR1 SQVTM, CDR2 ANQGSEA. Trimming at V came to 0 bases and at J to 5 bases, leaving 5 bases not matched to a gene. This CDR3 comprises 15 residues. CDR3 protein: CSVEERLAANNEQFF. CDR3 DNA sequence: TGCAGCGTTGAAGAGAGACTAGCGGCTAACAATGAGCAGTTCTTC.

The chain employs TRBV7-2 and TRBJ2-7, with 10 bases fitting TRBD2. The junction had 13 bases not matched to a gene; V was cut back by 1 base and J by 4 bases. This CDR3 contains 18 residues. Germline values: CDR1 SGHTA, CDR2 FQGNSA. In DNA, the CDR3 is TGTGCCAGCAGCTTAGTGGCGGGTGCTAGCGGGAGTAAGTACGAGCAGTACTTC. This gives the protein CASSLVAGASGSKYEQYF.

V is TRBV7-3 and J is TRBJ2-5; D possibly corresponds to TRBD2 (7 bases). This CDR3 region has 15 residues. Germline loops: CDR1 SGHTA, CDR2 FQGTGA. V dropped 5 bases and J dropped 5 bases, with 18 bases sitting between them. CDR3 bases: TGTGCCAGCAGCGTAGGGGGGGCTTTTGGTGAGACCCAGTACTTC. Translated: CASSVGGAFGETQYF.

This clone turned up a few times. The chain employs TRBV10-3 and TRBJ2-1, with TRBD1 matching 10 bases. The CDR3 totals 14 residues. With 2 bases clipped from V and 8 bases from J, the junction kept 3 bases outside the gene matches. From germline, CDR1 is ENHRY and CDR2 SYGVKD. CDR3 sequence reads: CAISEGQGGDEQFF. The CDR3 nucleotides are TGTGCCATCAGTGAGGGACAGGGGGGGGATGAGCAGTTCTTC.

The chain's CDR3 is CATSREGTHPRGLADTYEQYF. In nucleotides, the CDR3 is TGTGCCACCAGCAGAGAAGGGACCCACCCTCGGGGACTAGCGGATACCTACGAGCAGTACTTC. V usage is TRBV15 and J usage is TRBJ2-7; TRBD2 matches at 11 bases. The CDR3 has 21 amino acids. Trimming cost V 0 bases and J 2 bases; bases outside gene matches: 18. In germline, CDR1 is LNHNV, CDR2 YYDKDF (reference sequence).

The genes are TRBV19 and TRBJ1-2; 8 nucleotides line up with TRBD1. CDR1 and CDR2 (germline): LNHDA, SQIVND (reference sequence). CDR3 length equals 15 residues. The V gene end was trimmed by 6 bases and the J gene end by 1 base; junction bases not matched to a gene: 7. The chain's CDR3 is CASRSTGAYNYGYTF. CDR3 coding DNA: TGTGCCAGTAGGTCGACAGGGGCCTATAACTATGGCTACACCTTC.

The chain couples TRBV28 to TRBJ1-1, with a possible D match to TRBD1 (5 bases). Germline lookup yields CDR1 MDHEN and CDR2 SYDVKM. The CDR3 loop spans 14 amino acids. Deletions cut 4 bases from V and 0 bases from J, with 9 bases between. The CDR3 region is CASSSDRMNTEAFF. As DNA, the CDR3 is TGTGCCAGCAGTTCAGACAGAATGAACACTGAAGCTTTCTTT.

The chain links TRBV4-2 to TRBJ1-1; no reliable D call. This CDR3 has 13 amino acids. Germline CDR1 and CDR2: LGHNA and YNFKEQ. V was pared by 0 bases and J by 6 bases, with 8 bases between. CDR3 coding DNA: TGTGCCAGCAGCCAAGAGCCGCAGGCTGAAGCTTTCTTT. Its protein product is CASSQEPQAEAFF.

CDR3 amino acids: CASSFLSGGAGGNEQFF. The CDR3 DNA is TGTGCCAGCAGTTTCTTATCAGGTGGGGCGGGAGGAAATGAGCAGTTCTTC. This sequence joins TRBV28 and TRBJ2-1; 8 nucleotides match TRBD2. CDR3 length: 17 amino acids. V dropped 3 bases and J dropped 7; count of bases not matched to a gene: 14. Germline V gene sequence: CDR1 MDHEN, CDR2 SYDVKM.

V is TRBV5-1 and J is TRBJ2-7; 8 bases fit TRBD1. Trimming at V came to 2 bases and at J to 1 base, leaving 11 bases not matched to a gene. CDR1 is SGHRS, CDR2 YFSETQ, per germline. This CDR3 has 17 residues. The CDR3 DNA is TGCGCCAGCAGCTTAGGGCCGGGGACAGGCCCTTCCTACGAGCAGTACTTC. It codes for CASSLGPGTGPSYEQYF.

This clone was recorded a few times. The chain employs TRBV19 and TRBJ1-5; possibly TRBD1 for D (6 bases). The CDR3 is 14 amino acids. Germline assignment: CDR1 LNHDA and CDR2 SQIVND (reference sequence). V lost 6 bases and J 3 bases, leaving 12 bases between the germline ends. CDR3 sequence reads: CASSPQGTNQPQHF. The CDR3 DNA follows: TGTGCCAGTAGCCCTCAGGGGACCAATCAGCCCCAGCATTTT.

This clone came up a few times. The chain has TRBV5-1 and TRBJ2-7; 11 bases are a match to TRBD2. Germline assignment: CDR1 SGHRS and CDR2 YFSETQ. Trimming removed 0 bases from V and 7 bases from J; junction bases left unmatched: 3. The CDR3 runs 14 residues. The DNA for the CDR3 is TGCGCCAGCAGCTTGGCGACTAGCGGGAATGAGCAGTACTTC. Amino acid sequence: CASSLATSGNEQYF.

This chain uses TRBV19 with TRBJ2-7, with 7 nucleotides matching TRBD2. The trim removed 4 bases at V and 7 bases at J, leaving 7 bases unmatched. Germline V lookup: CDR1 LNHDA, CDR2 SQIVND (reference sequence). There are 13 residues in the CDR3. For the CDR3, the DNA is TGTGCCAGTAGTACCTCTAGCGGAGGGGAGCAGTACTTC. Its translation: CASSTSSGGEQYF.

V is TRBV14 and J is TRBJ1-1; no clear D. Germline CDR1 is SGHDN and CDR2 is FVKESK. This CDR3 contains 14 residues. Between the trimmed V and J ends, which lost 0 bases and 4 bases, there was a span of 9 bases. The CDR3 is CASSQDLGLTEAFF. DNA of the CDR3: TGTGCCAGCAGCCAAGATCTAGGTCTCACTGAAGCTTTCTTT.

V is TRBV2 and J is TRBJ2-7, with 8 bases that match TRBD2. CDR3 length: 15 amino acids. Germline assignment: CDR1 SNHLY and CDR2 FYNNEI. The trim removed 3 bases at V and 1 base at J, leaving 5 bases unmatched. The CDR3 sequence is CASSDRLAGSYEQYF. CDR3 sequence (DNA): TGTGCCAGCAGTGATCGGCTAGCGGGTTCCTACGAGCAGTACTTC.